The 27 T cell receptor beta chains below were found in one sample sequenced in a study of T cell responses to AZD1222 COVID-19 vaccine. The assay was immunoSEQ multiplex PCR, and TCRdb's table has in-frame clones only and misses some. In the table there are roughly 97,000 clones, around 89% of which are singletons. The source material was peripheral blood, sampled on day 0 of AZD1222 vaccination. These TCRs come from an adult in good health.

The genes are TRBV13 and TRBJ1-1; TRBD1 matches at 7 bases. CDR1 and CDR2 (germline): PRHDT, FYEKMQ (reference sequence). This CDR3 comprises 15 residues. The trim removed 4 bases at V and 2 bases at J, leaving 7 bases unmatched. The CDR3 reads CASSSIRDSNTEAFF. CDR3 bases: TGTGCCAGCAGCTCTATCCGGGACAGCAACACTGAAGCTTTCTTT.

The chain combines TRBV7-9 with TRBJ1-5, with 10 bases fitting TRBD1. The CDR3 spans 16 residues. V lost 5 bases and J lost 5; bases outside the gene matches: 9. CDR1 and CDR2 (germline): SEHNR, FQNEAQ (reference sequence). As DNA, the CDR3 is TGTGCCAGCAGCAATAGGGACAGGGGAAAAGATCAGCCCCAGCATTTT. Protein product: CASSNRDRGKDQPQHF.

The chain couples TRBV5-1 to TRBJ1-2; D unresolved. V lost 0 bases and J lost 6, with 12 bases in between. This CDR3 has 14 residues. Germline V lookup: CDR1 SGHRS, CDR2 YFSETQ. CDR3 DNA sequence: TGCGCCAGCAGCTTGGGTGGAGGGTTGGATGGCTACACCTTC. Protein product: CASSLGGGLDGYTF.

This rearrangement joins TRBV7-8 to TRBJ1-3; D is uncertain. There are 17 residues in the CDR3. CDR1 and CDR2 (germline): SGHVS, FQNEAQ. V was cut by 1 base and J by 0 bases, with 13 bases left in between. In DNA form, the CDR3 reads TGTGCCAGCAGCTTAGGTTGGTCTTCCCTCTCTGGAAACACCATATATTTT. Its translation is CASSLGWSSLSGNTIYF.

The chain uses TRBV30 and TRBJ2-5, with TRBD1 matching over 8 bases. Germline V gives CDR1 GTSNPN, CDR2 SVGIG (reference sequence). J gave up 5 bases and V 3 bases, and 5 bases lay outside the gene matches. This CDR3 contains 13 residues. In DNA form, the CDR3 reads TGTGCCTGGAGACGGACAGGGAAGGAGACCCAGTACTTC. Encoded protein: CAWRRTGKETQYF. Full variable domain (missing parts from reference TRBV30 and TRBJ2-5): SQTIHQWPATLVQPVGSPLSLECTVEGTSNPNLYWYRQAAGRGLQLLFYSVGIGQISSEVPQNLSASRPQDRQFILSSKKLLLSDSGFYLCAWRRTGKETQYFGPGTRLLVL.

The chain employs TRBV5-1 and TRBJ2-1; TRBD1 matches 7 bases. Trimming at V came to 2 bases and at J to 2 bases, leaving 1 base not matched to a gene. CDR3 size: 14 residues. Germline loops: CDR1 SGHRS, CDR2 YFSETQ. The CDR3 coding sequence is TGCGCCAGCAGCTTCGGGACAGCCTACAATGAGCAGTTCTTC. Residues: CASSFGTAYNEQFF.

Details on this clone: The sample contains more than one DNA sequence encoding this CDR3. V gene TRBV18 combines with J gene TRBJ1-4; D gene ambiguous. Germline-derived CDR1 and CDR2 are KGHSH and LQKENI. V was trimmed by 6 bases and J by 0 bases, leaving 11 bases between them. The CDR3 consists of 15 residues. This CDR3 reads CASSPDGTTNEKLFF. The CDR3 DNA sequence: TGTGCCAGCTCGCCTGACGGCACAACTAATGAAAAACTGTTTTTT. Full variable domain (rest looked up from reference TRBV18 and TRBJ1-4): NAGVMQNPRHLVRRRGQEARLRCSPMKGHSHVYWYRQLPEEGLKFMVYLQKENIIDESGMPKERFSAEFPKEGPSILRIQQVVRGDSAAYFCASSPDGTTNEKLFFGSGTQLSVL.

The chain combines TRBV14 with TRBJ2-2, with D perhaps TRBD2 (5 bases). V gave up 5 bases and J gave up 0 bases, with 10 bases separating them. The CDR3 is 15 residues long. Germline lookup yields CDR1 SGHDN and CDR2 FVKESK. CDR3 bases: TGTGCCAGCAGCATAACCGGGGCGAACACCGGGGAGCTGTTTTTT. Protein: CASSITGANTGELFF.

CDR3 region: CASSLKGKRYQETQYF. CDR3 bases: TGTGCCAGCAGCTTAAAAGGGAAGCGGTACCAAGAGACCCAGTACTTC. This sequence joins TRBV7-2 and TRBJ2-5; TRBD2 is a possible D gene (5 bases). CDR1 and CDR2 (germline): SGHTA, FQGNSA. This CDR3 spans 16 amino acids. The germline V and J ends were trimmed by 2 bases and 0 bases, with 13 bases remaining between them.

The rearrangement joins TRBV11-2 to TRBJ2-1; D is possibly TRBD2 (7 bases). V dropped 4 bases and J dropped 10 bases, with 17 bases sitting between them. There are 14 residues in the CDR3. Germline V gene lookup returns CDR1 SGHAT and CDR2 FQNNGV. The CDR3 DNA reads as TGTGCCAGCAGCTCATTAGTGGGGGGGCCGGAGCAGTTCTTC. This sequence encodes CASSSLVGGPEQFF.

The J gene is TRBJ1-2, the V gene TRBV7-9; possible D gene TRBD1, 5 bases. The ends were cut back, 6 bases at V and 7 bases at J, with 15 bases in the middle. This CDR3 spans 13 amino acids. The germline V gene has CDR1 SEHNR and CDR2 FQNEAQ (reference sequence). Here the CDR3 reads CASRNRDGAGYTF. The CDR3, as DNA: TGTGCCAGCAGGAACCGGGACGGCGCTGGCTACACCTTC.

The chain employs TRBV15 and TRBJ1-1; D unresolved. Trimming took 1 base from V and 2 from J, leaving 8 bases between them. The CDR3 consists of 14 residues. Germline V gene data show CDR1 as LNHNV and CDR2 as YYDKDF (reference sequence). CDR3 sequence reads: CATSRAQQNTEAFF. The CDR3 bases are TGTGCCACCAGCAGAGCACAGCAAAACACTGAAGCTTTCTTT.

This clone was recorded only once. The chain links TRBV5-3 to TRBJ1-1; D remains unclear. TRBV5-3 is an ORF for which the function is uncertain. The CDR3 loop spans 16 amino acids. Deletions cut 0 bases from V and 2 bases from J, with 14 bases between. CDR3: CARSLEARIPNTEAFF. CDR3 bases: TGTGCCAGAAGCTTGGAGGCACGAATTCCTAACACTGAAGCTTTCTTT.

The chain combines TRBV7-9 with TRBJ2-7; D perhaps matches TRBD1 (6 bases). Per germline, CDR1 SEHNR and CDR2 FQNEAQ (reference sequence). Trimming stripped 1 base from V and 1 base from J, with 17 bases between. The CDR3 sequence is 17 residues long. As DNA, the CDR3 is TGTGCCAGCAGCTTAGATCACCTCGGACAGCCTTCCTACGAGCAGTACTTC. Translating it yields CASSLDHLGQPSYEQYF.

This chain connects TRBV10-2 to TRBJ2-3; D might be TRBD2 (7 bases). V was cut by 4 bases and J by 3 bases, with 14 bases left in between. The CDR3 covers 15 residues. Per the germline V gene, CDR1 is WSHSY and CDR2 is SAAADI. The CDR3 spells CASSVVGGPTDTQYF. CDR3 DNA: TGCGCCAGCAGTGTTGTGGGGGGGCCGACAGATACGCAGTATTTT.

The chain carries TRBV7-8 and TRBJ1-5; D is ambiguous. CDR3 size: 14 residues. CDR1 is SGHVS, CDR2 FQNEAQ, per germline. V was clipped by 6 bases and J by 3 bases, with 12 bases between them. CDR3 residues: CASRPALDNQPQHF. CDR3 in DNA: TGTGCCAGCAGACCAGCACTCGACAATCAGCCCCAGCATTTT.

The chain uses TRBV10-3 and TRBJ1-3; D is undetermined. Trimming stripped 10 bases from V and 0 bases from J, with 13 bases between. CDR1 and CDR2 from the germline V gene are ENHRY and SYGVKD. The CDR3 is 14 residues long. The CDR3 bases are TGTGCCAGCGCGGCGGGGATCTCTGGAAACACCATATATTTT. It codes for CASAAGISGNTIYF.

This chain uses TRBV30 with TRBJ2-7; D remains unclear. Trimming left V 5 bases short and J 0 bases short, with 8 bases between. CDR3 size: 12 residues. Looked up from germline, CDR1 is GTSNPN and CDR2 is SVGIG (reference sequence). The CDR3 coding sequence is TGTGCCTGGGACTTAGGCTCCTACGAGCAGTACTTC. Its protein is CAWDLGSYEQYF.

The rearrangement uses TRBV19 and TRBJ2-4; D may be TRBD2 (7 bases). Germline CDR1 LNHDA, CDR2 SQIVND (reference sequence). Deletions cut 1 base from V and 7 bases from J, with 14 bases between. The CDR3 has 15 residues. The CDR3 DNA reads TGTGCCAGTAGTATAGTGGGAGGGGGGCTCAACATTCAGTACTTC. Its protein is CASSIVGGGLNIQYF.

The CDR3 DNA sequence: TGTGCCAGCAGTGAGCTAGTGGGGGACCCCTACAATGAGCAGTTCTTC. This gives the protein CASSELVGDPYNEQFF. The chain recombines TRBV6-1 with TRBJ2-1; D assignment may be TRBD1 or TRBD2 (5 bases each). V was shortened by 3 bases and J by 2 bases, with 14 bases between the two germline ends. The CDR3 has 16 residues. Per the germline V gene, CDR1 is MNHNS and CDR2 is SASEGT.

This clone was observed a single time. V and J are TRBV9 and TRBJ1-1; D remains ambiguous. This CDR3 has 14 amino acids. The V end was cut by 3 bases, the J end by 0 bases, with 9 bases between. CDR1 and CDR2 from the germline V gene are SGDLS and YYNGEE. CDR3 amino acids: CASSESGMNTEAFF. CDR3 nucleotides: TGTGCCAGCAGCGAATCAGGTATGAACACTGAAGCTTTCTTT.

This clone was picked up one time. The chain uses TRBV5-1 and TRBJ1-2, with D hard to call. Germline V CDR1 and CDR2: SGHRS, YFSETQ. The germline V and J ends were trimmed by 4 bases and 8 bases, with 18 bases remaining between them. The CDR3 spans 14 residues. The CDR3 is CASSLTGILGGYTF. The CDR3 DNA is TGCGCCAGCAGCCTGACCGGGATTTTGGGCGGCTACACCTTC.

This clone was detected once. The chain joins TRBV18 to TRBJ1-5, with D tentatively TRBD1 (6 bases). Germline V gives CDR1 KGHSH, CDR2 LQKENI. The germline V and J ends were trimmed by 1 base and 5 bases, with 9 bases remaining between them. This CDR3 region has 14 residues. The CDR3 coding sequence is TGTGCCAGCTCACCACAGGACAGCGATCAGCCCCAGCATTTT. Protein sequence: CASSPQDSDQPQHF. The complete variable domain, with remaining parts taken from reference TRBV18 and TRBJ1-5, reads NAGVMQNPRHLVRRRGQEARLRCSPMKGHSHVYWYRQLPEEGLKFMVYLQKENIIDESGMPKERFSAEFPKEGPSILRIQQVVRGDSAAYFCASSPQDSDQPQHFGDGTRLSIL.

With respect to this clone: Lacking the conserved final phenylalanine or tryptophan, this CDR3 likely reflects a read error. The chain joins TRBV19 to TRBJ1-6; 9 positions match TRBD1. This CDR3 region has 17 residues. V lost 5 bases, J lost 8 bases, and 13 bases stayed unmatched. Germline V gene data show CDR1 as LNHDA and CDR2 as SQIVND (reference sequence). CDR3 protein: CASSPGGGTGTYSPLHL. CDR3 sequence (DNA): TGTGCCAGTAGTCCCGGGGGCGGGACAGGGACCTATTCACCCCTCCACCTT.

The V call is TRBV6-5, the J call TRBJ1-1, with D tentatively TRBD1 (6 bases). V lost 6 bases and J 0 bases, leaving 11 bases between the germline ends. Germline V gene sequence: CDR1 MNHEY, CDR2 SVGAGI. The CDR3 has 14 residues. As DNA, the CDR3 is TGTGCCAGCAGGGCGGGGGCGGTGAACACTGAAGCTTTCTTT. This codes for CASRAGAVNTEAFF.

The rearrangement links TRBV7-9 to TRBJ2-7; D gene ambiguous. CDR1 and CDR2 (germline): SEHNR, FQNEAQ (reference sequence). The CDR3 runs 11 residues. Trimming left V 5 bases short and J 1 base short, with 3 bases between. This CDR3 is CASSVSYEQYF. CDR3 in DNA: TGTGCCAGCAGCGTATCCTACGAGCAGTACTTC.

The rearrangement uses TRBV19 and TRBJ1-3; D is ambiguous. The CDR3 sequence is 17 residues long. V lost 5 bases, J lost 2 bases, and 19 bases lay in between. Germline V lookup: CDR1 LNHDA, CDR2 SQIVND (reference sequence). The CDR3: CASSSTGPPIPGNTIYF. CDR3 sequence (DNA): TGTGCCAGTAGTTCTACCGGGCCACCGATTCCTGGAAACACCATATATTTT. The variable domain in full, with the rest retrieved from reference TRBV19 and TRBJ1-3, is DGGITQSPKYLFRKEGQNVTLSCEQNLNHDAMYWYRQDPGQGLRLIYYSQIVNDFQKGDIAEGYSVSREKKESFPLTVTSAQKNPTAFYLCASSSTGPPIPGNTIYFGEGSWLTVV.